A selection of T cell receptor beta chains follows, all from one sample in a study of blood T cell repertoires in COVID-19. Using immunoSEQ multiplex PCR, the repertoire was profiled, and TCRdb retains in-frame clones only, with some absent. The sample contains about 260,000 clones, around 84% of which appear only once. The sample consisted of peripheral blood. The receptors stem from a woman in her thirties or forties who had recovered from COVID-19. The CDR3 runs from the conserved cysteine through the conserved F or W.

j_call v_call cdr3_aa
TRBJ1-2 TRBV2 CASRDQGVVLNYTF
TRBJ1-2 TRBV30 CAWSSLQGIPGYTF
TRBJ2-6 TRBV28 CASSKQTGALSGANVLTF
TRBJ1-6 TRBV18 CASSPLGQVAYNSPLHF
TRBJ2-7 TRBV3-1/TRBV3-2 CASSPIGGRTYEQYF
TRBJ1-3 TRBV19 CASGDSSGNTIYF
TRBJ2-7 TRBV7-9 CASSLRDRSEQYF
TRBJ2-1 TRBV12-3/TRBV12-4 CASSFWAVNEQFF
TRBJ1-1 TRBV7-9 CASSLAPGDKGTEAFF
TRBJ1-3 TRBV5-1 CASSQGQPISGNTIYF
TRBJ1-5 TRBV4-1 CASSQDVGLRGNQPQHF
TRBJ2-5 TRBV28 CASSVRPGAETQYF
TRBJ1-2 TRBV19 CASSIASYGYTF
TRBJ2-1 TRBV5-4 CASSQSQLNEQFF
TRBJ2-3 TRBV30 CAWSVLHRGDTQYF
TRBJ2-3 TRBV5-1 CASSLSGGSTDTQYF
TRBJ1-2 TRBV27 CASSLGVRAGYGYTF